This TCR beta chain stems from a study of T cells in localized non-small cell lung cancer. Worth noting for this clone: The antigen remains unidentified.

The data were produced by immunoSEQ multiplex PCR, yet TCRdb's version contains in-frame clones alone and is incomplete. This table has roughly 25,000 clones, roughly 87% appearing once. General study findings and limits: Uninvolved adjacent lung had more T cell clonality than any other tissue, topping tumor. Appearing in adjacent lung were a median about 60 of the top 100 tumor clones.

This clonotype was obtained from a male donor older than 55 with stage I squamous cell lung carcinoma. Sequencing used peripheral blood, obtained before any cancer treatment.

CDR3 amino acids: CASSSNRHSGNTIYF. In DNA form, the CDR3 reads TGTGCCAGCAGCTCAAACAGGCACTCTGGAAACACCATATATTTT. The chain links TRBV7-9 to TRBJ1-3; D might be TRBD1 (5 bases). The germline V and J ends were trimmed by 4 bases and 0 bases, with 10 bases remaining between them. CDR1 SEHNR and CDR2 FQNEAQ come from the germline V gene (reference sequence). CDR3 length equals 15 residues.